The 13 T cell receptor beta chains given below trace back to one sample, sequenced in a study of T cell responses to AZD1222 COVID-19 vaccine. The assay was immunoSEQ multiplex PCR, and TCRdb's table has in-frame clones only and misses some. The sample lists 150,000 to 200,000 clones; around 88% were seen once. The sample consisted of peripheral blood, taken on day 0 of AZD1222 vaccination. Source of these receptors: an adult in good health.

The chain recombines TRBV4-2 with TRBJ1-2, with D uncertain. Trimming removed 0 bases from V and 3 bases from J, with 8 bases in between. Germline-derived CDR1 and CDR2 are LGHNA and YNFKEQ. The CDR3 has 14 residues. In nucleotides, the CDR3 is TGTGCCAGCAGCCAAGATCTCATAGACTATGGCTACACCTTC. Its protein product is CASSQDLIDYGYTF.

This rearrangement joins TRBV14 to TRBJ2-7; 7 nucleotides align to TRBD1. The germline gives CDR1 SGHDN, CDR2 FVKESK. V was pared by 1 base and J by 0 bases, with 15 bases of the junction left unmatched. The CDR3 is made up of 19 amino acids. CDR3 sequence reads: CASSQVESPGQASSYEQYF. The CDR3 DNA follows: TGTGCCAGCAGCCAAGTGGAATCCCCCGGACAGGCTAGCTCCTACGAGCAGTACTTC.

This chain links TRBV19 with TRBJ1-5, with 7 bases lining up with TRBD1. The V segment lost 7 bases and the J segment 0 bases; nucleotides outside the gene matches: 6. Germline-derived CDR1 and CDR2 are LNHDA and SQIVND (reference sequence). The CDR3 consists of 15 residues. The DNA of the CDR3 is TGTGCCAGTATCTCGACAGGGAGTAGCAATCAGCCCCAGCATTTT. It specifies CASISTGSSNQPQHF.

The chain links TRBV4-1 to TRBJ1-5; possibly TRBD1 for D (5 bases). Trimming shortened V by 1 base and J by 2 bases, and 12 bases separated the two germline ends. The germline V gene encodes CDR1 MGHRA and CDR2 YSYEKL. This CDR3 has 16 residues. This chain's CDR3 is CASSQVAQAGNQPQHF. The DNA for the CDR3 is TGCGCCAGCAGCCAAGTGGCACAGGCGGGCAATCAGCCCCAGCATTTT.

The CDR3 reads CASSWSYPSEQYF. The CDR3, as DNA: TGCGCCAGCAGCTGGTCCTACCCCTCTGAGCAGTACTTC. The chain employs TRBV5-1 and TRBJ2-7, with D uncertain. This CDR3 has 13 residues. The V gene's germline CDR1 is SGHRS and CDR2 YFSETQ. V shed 3 bases and J shed 7 bases, with 14 bases lying between them.

J is TRBJ1-1 and V is TRBV6-2 or TRBV6-3; TRBD1 agrees at 10 bases. The CDR3 runs 16 residues. V gave up 4 bases and J gave up 1 base; unmatched junction bases: 6. Germline V gene data show CDR1 as MNHEY and CDR2 as SVGEGT. As DNA, the CDR3 is TGTGCCAGCAGTTGGGGACAGGGGTTGACGAACACTGAAGCTTTCTTT. Translation gives CASSWGQGLTNTEAFF.

V is TRBV4-1 and J is TRBJ2-2, with D possibly being TRBD2 (6 bases). The CDR3 is 16 amino acids. V lost 5 bases, J lost 5 bases, and 18 bases lay in between. Germline-derived CDR1 and CDR2 are MGHRA and YSYEKL. The CDR3 spells CASSTMDGTGTGELFF. Here the CDR3 DNA reads TGCGCCAGCAGCACAATGGACGGGACTGGGACCGGGGAGCTGTTTTTT.

The chain employs TRBV28 and TRBJ2-7, with 11 bases that match TRBD1. Germline trimming cut 6 bases from V and 2 bases from J; bases unmatched to any gene: 3. The CDR3 has 14 residues. CDR1 and CDR2 (germline): MDHEN, SYDVKM. The CDR3 protein is CASSPGQGAYEQYF. The CDR3 bases are TGTGCCAGCAGCCCGGGACAGGGGGCCTACGAGCAGTACTTC.

The chain uses TRBV11-3 and TRBJ1-5, with a weak D call TRBD1 (5 bases). CDR1 and CDR2 (germline): SGHNT, YENEEA. This CDR3 has 17 amino acids. Trimming removed 0 bases from V and 0 bases from J, with 12 bases in between. The CDR3 reads CASSLDPWGPSNQPQHF. DNA for the CDR3: TGTGCCAGCAGCTTAGACCCCTGGGGCCCTAGCAATCAGCCCCAGCATTTT.

The genes are TRBV7-8 and TRBJ2-3, with 11 nucleotides matching TRBD2. Germline V gene data show CDR1 as SGHVS and CDR2 as FQNEAQ. The CDR3 is 13 amino acids. Losses at the gene ends were 5 bases for V and 7 bases for J; bases not matched to a gene: 2. The CDR3 reads CASSGTSGNTQYF. The DNA for the CDR3 is TGTGCCAGCAGCGGGACTAGCGGAAATACGCAGTATTTT.

This rearrangement joins TRBV4-1 to TRBJ2-7, with a possible D match to TRBD1 (5 bases). CDR3 length equals 14 residues. V lost 0 bases to trimming and J lost 7 bases, with 13 bases between them. Germline CDR1 reads MGHRA; CDR2 reads YSYEKL. The CDR3 is CASSQEQTGAEQYF. Written as DNA, the CDR3 is TGCGCCAGCAGCCAAGAACAAACTGGGGCAGAGCAGTACTTC.

The rearrangement joins TRBV14 to TRBJ1-2; maybe TRBD1 (6 bases). CDR3 length: 14 amino acids. With 5 bases removed from V and 4 bases from J, the gap between germline ends came to 14 bases. From germline, CDR1 is SGHDN and CDR2 FVKESK. CDR3 bases: TGTGCCAGCAGCATACAGGGAAACTTCTATGGCTACACCTTC. Translated: CASSIQGNFYGYTF.

This chain connects TRBV6-5 to TRBJ2-5; 8 nucleotides match TRBD2. The CDR3 runs to 12 residues. Germline V gene sequence: CDR1 MNHEY, CDR2 SVGAGI. Trimming cost V 7 bases and J 7 bases; bases outside gene matches: 5. CDR3 residues: CASMWAGGTQYF. The CDR3 DNA follows: TGTGCCAGCATGTGGGCGGGAGGGACCCAGTACTTC.